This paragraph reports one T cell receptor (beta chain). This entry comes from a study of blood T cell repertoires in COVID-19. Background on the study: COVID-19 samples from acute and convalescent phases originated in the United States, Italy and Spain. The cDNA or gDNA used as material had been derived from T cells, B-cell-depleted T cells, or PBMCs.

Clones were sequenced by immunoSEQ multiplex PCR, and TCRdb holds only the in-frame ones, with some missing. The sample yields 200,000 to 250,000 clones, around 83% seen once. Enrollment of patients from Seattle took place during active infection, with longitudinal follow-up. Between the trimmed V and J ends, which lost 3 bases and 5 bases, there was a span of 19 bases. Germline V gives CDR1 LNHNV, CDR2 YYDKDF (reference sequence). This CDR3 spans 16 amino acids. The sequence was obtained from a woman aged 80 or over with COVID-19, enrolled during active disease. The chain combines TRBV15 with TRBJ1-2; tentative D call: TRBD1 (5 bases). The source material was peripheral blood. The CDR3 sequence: CATSRGASGTDYGYTF. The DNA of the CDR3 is TGTGCCACCAGCAGGGGTGCCAGTGGGACTGATTATGGCTACACCTTC.